This T cell receptor beta chain stems from a study of T cells in localized non-small cell lung cancer. TCRdb keeps only in-frame clones here, not all; method: immunoSEQ multiplex PCR. The sample has 20,000 to 30,000 clones, about 85% seen once. The CDR3 totals 13 residues. Trimming took 1 base from V and 7 from J, leaving 7 bases between them. Germline-derived CDR1 and CDR2 are SEHNR and FQNEAQ (reference sequence). Concerning this clone: What it binds is not known.

Study-wide results and limits: It was uninvolved adjacent lung that showed the highest T cell clonality, exceeding tumor. Appearance in adjacent lung was seen for a median around 60 of the top 100 tumor clones. Sequence data derive from only one tumor region, so heterogeneity remains possible. Among blood samples, higher T cell density accompanied longer overall survival.

The TCR comes from a man between 40 and 70 years old with stage III squamous cell lung carcinoma. The rearrangement links TRBV7-9 to TRBJ2-2, with a possible D match to TRBD2 (6 bases). The material sequenced was peripheral blood, taken before any cancer treatment. The CDR3 here is CASSLEAGGELFF. Written as DNA, the CDR3 is TGTGCCAGCAGCTTAGAAGCGGGCGGGGAGCTGTTTTTT.